This TCR gamma chain was retrieved from a study of gamma delta lymphoproliferative disorders and STAT genes. Whole-study context: The EuroClonality-NGS protocol was used to prepare delta libraries.

About this clone itself: The protein recorded in TCRdb matches a much larger clone and deviates from this DNA's translation at residue 4, suggesting a read error; the protein here is obtained by translating the DNA.

PBMCs from patients and controls supplied the genomic DNA for sequencing. Age- and sex-matched healthy adult donors provided control blood. TCRdb fed the multiplex PCR reads to CATT. The table shows more than 550 gamma-chain clones, with approximately 24% occurring only once. The CDR3 consists of 16 residues. Germline CDR1 is EGSTGY and CDR2 is YDSYTSSV. This chain joins TRGV4 and TRGJP2. No J gene is reported in TCRdb; it was inferred here by comparing the DNA with germline. This receptor was taken from a human donor in good health. Sequenced input: blood. The DNA of the CDR3 is TGTGCCACCCGGGATGGGCGCTATAGTAGTGATTGGATCAAGACGTTT. The encoded protein is CATRDGRYSSDWIKTF.